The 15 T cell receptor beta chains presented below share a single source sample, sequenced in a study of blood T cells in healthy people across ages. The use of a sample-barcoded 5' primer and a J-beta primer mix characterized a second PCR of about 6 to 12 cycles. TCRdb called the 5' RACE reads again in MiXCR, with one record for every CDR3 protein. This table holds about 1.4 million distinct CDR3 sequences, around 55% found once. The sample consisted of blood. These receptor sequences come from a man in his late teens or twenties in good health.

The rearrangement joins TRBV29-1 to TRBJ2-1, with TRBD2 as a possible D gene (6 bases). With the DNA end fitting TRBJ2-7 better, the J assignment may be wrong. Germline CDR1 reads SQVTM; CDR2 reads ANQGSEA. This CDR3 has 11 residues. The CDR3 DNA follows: TGCAGCAAACTAGCCGGAAATGAGCAGTACTTC. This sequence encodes CSKLAGNEQYF.

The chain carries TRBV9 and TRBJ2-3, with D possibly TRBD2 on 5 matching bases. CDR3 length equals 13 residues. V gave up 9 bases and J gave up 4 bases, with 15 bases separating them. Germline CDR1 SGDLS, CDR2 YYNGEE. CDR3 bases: TGTGCCACTTCTCTAGAGGGCGCAGATACGCAGTATTTT. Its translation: CATSLEGADTQYF.

This CDR3 is CASGSLGGWNEQFF. The CDR3 region has the DNA TGTGCCAGCGGGAGCCTGGGGGGTTGGAATGAGCAGTTCTTC. The rearrangement uses TRBV2 and TRBJ2-1; D possibly corresponds to TRBD2 (6 bases). The germline V and J ends were trimmed by 8 bases and 7 bases, with 18 bases remaining between them. The CDR3 has 14 amino acids. Germline CDR1 SNHLY, CDR2 FYNNEI.

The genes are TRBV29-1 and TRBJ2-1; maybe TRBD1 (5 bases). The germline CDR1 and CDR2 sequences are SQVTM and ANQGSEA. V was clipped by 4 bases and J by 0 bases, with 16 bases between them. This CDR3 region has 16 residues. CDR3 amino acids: CSVGGSRDSSYNEQFF. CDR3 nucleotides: TGCAGCGTTGGAGGATCGCGAGACAGCTCCTACAATGAGCAGTTCTTC.

Here the CDR3 DNA reads TGTGCCAGCAGCCAGGTGCAGCGGGATCTGTGGGAGCAGTTCTTC. It encodes CASSQVQRDLWEQFF. This rearrangement joins TRBV11-2 to TRBJ2-1; 7 bases agree with TRBD2. The V and J ends lost 5 bases and 10 bases, in that order; junction bases with no gene match: 14. Germline V gene lookup returns CDR1 SGHAT and CDR2 FQNNGV. This CDR3 is 15 amino acids long.

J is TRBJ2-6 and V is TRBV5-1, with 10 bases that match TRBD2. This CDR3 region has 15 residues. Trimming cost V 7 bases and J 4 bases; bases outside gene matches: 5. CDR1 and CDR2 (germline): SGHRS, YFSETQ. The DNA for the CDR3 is TGCGCCAGCTCGCTAGCGGGAGAGGGGGCCAACGTCCTGACTTTC. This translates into CASSLAGEGANVLTF.

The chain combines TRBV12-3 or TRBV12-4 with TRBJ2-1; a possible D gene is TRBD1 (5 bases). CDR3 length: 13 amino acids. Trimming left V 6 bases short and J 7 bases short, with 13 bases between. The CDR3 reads CASRDRQPNEQFF. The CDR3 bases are TGTGCCAGCAGGGATCGACAGCCTAATGAGCAGTTCTTC.

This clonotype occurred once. The CDR3 protein is CASSLTAMPVAFF. The CDR3 DNA reads as TGTGCCAGCAGCCTAACAGCGATGCCGGTAGCTTTCTTT. The chain combines TRBV14 with TRBJ1-1; D unclear. CDR1 is SGHDN, CDR2 FVKESK, per germline. The CDR3 covers 13 residues. The V and J ends lost 4 bases and 10 bases respectively, with 16 bases between them.

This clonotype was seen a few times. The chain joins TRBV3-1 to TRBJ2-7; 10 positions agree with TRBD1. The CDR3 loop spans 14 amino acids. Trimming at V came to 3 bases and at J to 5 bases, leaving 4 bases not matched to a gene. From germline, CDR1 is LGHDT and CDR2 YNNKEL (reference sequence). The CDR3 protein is CASSHKDRGHEQYF. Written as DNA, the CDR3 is TGTGCCAGCAGCCACAAAGACAGGGGGCACGAGCAGTACTTC.

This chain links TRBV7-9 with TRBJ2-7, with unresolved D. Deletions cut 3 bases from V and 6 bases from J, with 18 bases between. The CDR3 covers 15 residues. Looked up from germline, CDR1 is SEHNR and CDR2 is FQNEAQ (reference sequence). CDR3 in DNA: TGTGCCAGCAGCTTTTTGGATGGGTCAGACGGCGAGCAGTACTTC. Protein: CASSFLDGSDGEQYF.

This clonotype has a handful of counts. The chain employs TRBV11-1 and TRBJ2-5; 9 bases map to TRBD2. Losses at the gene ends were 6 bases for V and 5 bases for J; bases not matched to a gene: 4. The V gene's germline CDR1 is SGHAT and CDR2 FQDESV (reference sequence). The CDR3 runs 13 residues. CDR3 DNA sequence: TGTGCCAGCAGACCAACTAGCGGGGAGACCCAGTACTTC. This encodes CASRPTSGETQYF.

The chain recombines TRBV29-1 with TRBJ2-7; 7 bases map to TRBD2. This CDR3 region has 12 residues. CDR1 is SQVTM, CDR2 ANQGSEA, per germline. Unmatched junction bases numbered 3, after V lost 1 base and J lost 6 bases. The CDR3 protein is CSVEAKRGEQYF. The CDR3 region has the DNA TGCAGCGTTGAAGCTAAGCGGGGCGAGCAGTACTTC.

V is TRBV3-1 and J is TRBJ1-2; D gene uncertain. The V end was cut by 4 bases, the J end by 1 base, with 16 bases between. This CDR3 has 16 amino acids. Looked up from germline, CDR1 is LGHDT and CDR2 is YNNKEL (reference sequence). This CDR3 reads CASSLYVTDYNYGYTF. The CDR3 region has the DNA TGTGCCAGCAGCCTCTACGTGACGGACTATAACTATGGCTACACCTTC.

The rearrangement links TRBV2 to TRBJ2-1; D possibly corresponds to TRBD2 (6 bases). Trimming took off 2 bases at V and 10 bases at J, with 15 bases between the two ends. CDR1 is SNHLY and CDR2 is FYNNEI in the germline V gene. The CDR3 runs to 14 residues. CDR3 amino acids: CASSELQLAGEQFF. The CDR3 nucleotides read TGTGCCAGCAGTGAACTCCAGCTGGCGGGGGAGCAGTTCTTC.

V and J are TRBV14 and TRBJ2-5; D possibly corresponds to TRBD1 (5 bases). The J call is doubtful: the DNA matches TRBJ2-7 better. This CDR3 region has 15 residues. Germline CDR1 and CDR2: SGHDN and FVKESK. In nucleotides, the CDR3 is TGTGCCAGCAGCCCCCTCGCGAGGACAACCCCCGAGCAGTACTTC. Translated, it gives CASSPLARTTPEQYF.